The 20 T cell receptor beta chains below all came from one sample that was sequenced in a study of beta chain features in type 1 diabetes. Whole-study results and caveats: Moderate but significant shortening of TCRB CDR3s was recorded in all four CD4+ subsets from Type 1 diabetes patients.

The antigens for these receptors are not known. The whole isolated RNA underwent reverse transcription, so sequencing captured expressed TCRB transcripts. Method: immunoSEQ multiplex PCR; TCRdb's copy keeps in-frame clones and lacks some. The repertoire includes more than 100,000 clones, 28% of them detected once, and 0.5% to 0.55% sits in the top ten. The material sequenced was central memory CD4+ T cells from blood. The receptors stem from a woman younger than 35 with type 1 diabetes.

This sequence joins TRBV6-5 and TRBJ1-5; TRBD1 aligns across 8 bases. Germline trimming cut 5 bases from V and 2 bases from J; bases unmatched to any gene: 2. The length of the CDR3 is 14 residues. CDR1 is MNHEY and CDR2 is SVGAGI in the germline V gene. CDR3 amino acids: CASSMTGGNQPQHF. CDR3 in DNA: TGTGCCAGCAGTATGACAGGGGGCAATCAGCCCCAGCATTTT.

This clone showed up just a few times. As DNA, the CDR3 is TGTGCCAGCACTCTGGGAGGGACAATGCGAGATACGCAGTATTTT. Residues: CASTLGGTMRDTQYF. The chain is built from TRBV11-2 and TRBJ2-3; D perhaps matches TRBD2 (7 bases). The CDR3 has 15 amino acids. Germline-derived CDR1 and CDR2 are SGHAT and FQNNGV. Trimming removed 7 bases at V and 5 bases at J, with 19 bases between.

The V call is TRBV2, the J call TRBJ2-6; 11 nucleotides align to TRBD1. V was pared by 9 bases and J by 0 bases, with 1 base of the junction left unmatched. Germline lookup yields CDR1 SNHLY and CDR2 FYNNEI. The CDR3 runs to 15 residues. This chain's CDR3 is CARGTGGSGANVLTF. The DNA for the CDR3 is TGTGCCAGAGGGACAGGGGGCTCTGGGGCCAACGTCCTGACTTTC. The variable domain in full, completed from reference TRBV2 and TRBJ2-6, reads EPEVTQTPSHQVTQMGQEVILRCVPISNHLYFYWYRQILGQKVEFLVSFYNNEISEKSEIFDDQFSVERPDGSNFTLKIRSTKLEDSAMYFCARGTGGSGANVLTFGAGSRLTVL.

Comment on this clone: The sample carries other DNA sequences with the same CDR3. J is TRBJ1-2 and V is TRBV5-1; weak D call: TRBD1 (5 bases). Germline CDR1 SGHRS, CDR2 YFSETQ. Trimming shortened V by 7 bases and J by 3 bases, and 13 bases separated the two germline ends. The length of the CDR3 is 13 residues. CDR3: CASRPWGDYGYTF. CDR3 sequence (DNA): TGCGCCAGCCGCCCTTGGGGGGACTATGGCTACACCTTC.

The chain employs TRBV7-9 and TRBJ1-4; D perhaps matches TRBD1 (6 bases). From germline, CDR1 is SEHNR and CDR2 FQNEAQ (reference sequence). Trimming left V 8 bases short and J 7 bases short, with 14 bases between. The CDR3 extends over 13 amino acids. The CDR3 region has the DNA TGTGCCAGCCAGGACAGTAGTACTGAAAAACTGTTTTTT. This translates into CASQDSSTEKLFF.

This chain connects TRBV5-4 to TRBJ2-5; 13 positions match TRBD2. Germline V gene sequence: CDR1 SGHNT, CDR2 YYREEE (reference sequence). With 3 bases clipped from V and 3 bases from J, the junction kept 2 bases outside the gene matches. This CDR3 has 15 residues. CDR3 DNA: TGTGCCAGCAGCTCAGGACTAGCGGGGGAAGAGACCCAGTACTTC. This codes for CASSSGLAGEETQYF. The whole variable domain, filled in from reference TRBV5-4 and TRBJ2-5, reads ETGVTQSPTHLIKTRGQQVTLRCSSQSGHNTVSWYQQALGQGPQFIFQYYREEENGRGNFPPRFSGLQFPNYSSELNVNALELDDSALYLCASSSGLAGEETQYFGPGTRLLVL.

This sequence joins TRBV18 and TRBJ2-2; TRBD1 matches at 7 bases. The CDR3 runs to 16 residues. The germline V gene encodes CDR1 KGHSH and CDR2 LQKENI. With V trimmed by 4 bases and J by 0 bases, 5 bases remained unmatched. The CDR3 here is CASSLRDRPNTGELFF. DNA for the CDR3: TGTGCCAGCTCACTCCGGGACAGACCGAACACCGGGGAGCTGTTTTTT.

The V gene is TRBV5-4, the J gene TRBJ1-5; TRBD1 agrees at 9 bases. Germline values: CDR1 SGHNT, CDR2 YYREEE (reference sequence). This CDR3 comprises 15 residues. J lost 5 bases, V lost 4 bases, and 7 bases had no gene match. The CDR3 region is CASSRGTGRDQPQHF. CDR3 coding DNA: TGTGCCAGCAGCCGGGGGACAGGGAGGGATCAGCCCCAGCATTTT.

CDR3 coding DNA: TGTGCCAGCAGCCGATCACTGACAGGGTCGGGTCAGCCCCAGCATTTT. This translates into CASSRSLTGSGQPQHF. V gene TRBV27 combines with J gene TRBJ1-5, with 7 bases matching TRBD1. Germline lookup yields CDR1 MNHEY and CDR2 SMNVEV (reference sequence). There are 16 residues in the CDR3. V shed 6 bases and J 6 bases; nucleotides not matched to a gene: 14.

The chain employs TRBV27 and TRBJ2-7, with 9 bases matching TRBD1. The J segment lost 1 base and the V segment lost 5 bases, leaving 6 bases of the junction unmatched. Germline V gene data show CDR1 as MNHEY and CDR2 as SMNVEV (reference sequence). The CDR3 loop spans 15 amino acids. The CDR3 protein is CASSQGQGGSYEQYF. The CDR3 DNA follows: TGTGCCAGCAGTCAGGGACAGGGAGGGTCCTACGAGCAGTACTTC.

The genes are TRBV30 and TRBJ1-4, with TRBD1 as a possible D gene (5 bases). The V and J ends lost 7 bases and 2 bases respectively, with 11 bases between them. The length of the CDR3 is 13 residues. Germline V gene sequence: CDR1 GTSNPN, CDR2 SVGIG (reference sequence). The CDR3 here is CASNTGTNEKLFF. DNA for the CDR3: TGTGCCTCGAATACAGGCACTAATGAAAAACTGTTTTTT.

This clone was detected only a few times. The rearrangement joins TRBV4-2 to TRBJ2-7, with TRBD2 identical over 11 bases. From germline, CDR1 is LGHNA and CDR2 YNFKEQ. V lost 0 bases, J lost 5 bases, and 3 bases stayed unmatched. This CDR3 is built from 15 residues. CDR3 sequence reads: CASSQDTSGSNEQYF. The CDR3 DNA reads TGTGCCAGCAGCCAAGATACTAGCGGGAGTAACGAGCAGTACTTC.

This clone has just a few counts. CDR3 nucleotides: TGCGCCAGCAGCTTTAACGCGGGCTCCTACGAGCAGTACTTC. This sequence encodes CASSFNAGSYEQYF. The rearrangement uses TRBV5-1 and TRBJ2-7; TRBD2 might be the D (5 bases). From germline, CDR1 is SGHRS and CDR2 YFSETQ. The CDR3 totals 14 residues. V dropped 2 bases and J dropped 0 bases, with 9 bases sitting between them.

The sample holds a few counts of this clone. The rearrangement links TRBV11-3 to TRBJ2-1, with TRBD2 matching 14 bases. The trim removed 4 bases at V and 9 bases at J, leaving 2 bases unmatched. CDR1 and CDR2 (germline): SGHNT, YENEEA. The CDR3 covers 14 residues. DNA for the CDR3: TGTGCCAGCAGCTCCGGACTAGCGGGAGGTGAGCAGTTCTTC. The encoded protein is CASSSGLAGGEQFF.

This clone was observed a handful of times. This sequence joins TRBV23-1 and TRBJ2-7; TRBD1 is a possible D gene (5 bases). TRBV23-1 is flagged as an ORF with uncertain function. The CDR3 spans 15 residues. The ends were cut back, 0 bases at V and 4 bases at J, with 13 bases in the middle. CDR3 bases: TGCGCCAGCAGTCAATCGACAGAATTAATGTACGAGCAGTACTTC. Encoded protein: CASSQSTELMYEQYF.

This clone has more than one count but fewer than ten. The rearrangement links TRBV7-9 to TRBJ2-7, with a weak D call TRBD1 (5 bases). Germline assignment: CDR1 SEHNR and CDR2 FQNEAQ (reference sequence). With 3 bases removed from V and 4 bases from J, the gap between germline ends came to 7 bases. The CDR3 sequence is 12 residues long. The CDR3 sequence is CASSFSGYEQYF. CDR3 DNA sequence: TGTGCCAGCAGCTTTTCAGGGTACGAGCAGTACTTC.

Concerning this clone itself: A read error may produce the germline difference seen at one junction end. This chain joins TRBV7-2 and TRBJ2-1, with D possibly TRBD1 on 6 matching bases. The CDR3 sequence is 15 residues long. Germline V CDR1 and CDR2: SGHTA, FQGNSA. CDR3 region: CASSLTGSSYNGQFF. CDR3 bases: TGTGCCAGCAGCTTAACAGGGAGCTCCTACAATGGGCAGTTCTTC.

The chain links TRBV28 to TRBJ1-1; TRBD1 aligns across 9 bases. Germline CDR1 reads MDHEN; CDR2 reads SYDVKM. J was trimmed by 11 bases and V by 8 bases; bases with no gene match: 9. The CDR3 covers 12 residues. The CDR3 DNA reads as TGTGCCAGCGAAACCGGGACAGGGAGGGCTTTCTTT. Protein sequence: CASETGTGRAFF. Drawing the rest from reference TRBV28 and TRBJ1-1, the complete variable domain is DVKVTQSSRYLVKRTGEKVFLECVQDMDHENMFWYRQDPGLGLRLIYFSYDVKMKEKGDIPEGYSVSREKKERFSLILESASTNQTSMYLCASETGTGRAFFGQGTRLTVV.

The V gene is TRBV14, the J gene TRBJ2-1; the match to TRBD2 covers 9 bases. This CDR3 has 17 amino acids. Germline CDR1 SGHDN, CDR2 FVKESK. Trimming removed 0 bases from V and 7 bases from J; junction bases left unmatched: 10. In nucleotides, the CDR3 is TGTGCCAGCAGCCAAGATTTGTATAGCGGGAGTGCAAATGAGCAGTTCTTC. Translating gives CASSQDLYSGSANEQFF.

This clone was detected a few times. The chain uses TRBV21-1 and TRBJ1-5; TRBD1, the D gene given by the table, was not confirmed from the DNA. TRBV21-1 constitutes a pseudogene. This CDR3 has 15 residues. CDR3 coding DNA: TGTGCCAGCAGCAACGGACAGGGACTCGATCAGCCCCAGCATTTT. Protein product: CASSNGQGLDQPQHF.